Listed here are 17 T cell receptor beta chains from one sample, sequenced in a study of T cell clonality in common variable immunodeficiency. The repertoire was sequenced with immunoSEQ multiplex PCR; TCRdb's copy has only in-frame clones and lacks some. The sample was found to contain some 42,000 clones, and every one recurs. Sequenced sample: peripheral blood mononuclear cells. The source is a person between 18 and 75 years old in good health.

This clone was seen at least ten times. Read sequence stops 3 residues before the CDR3 end, and the germline J gene provides the missing end. The V gene is TRBV19, the J gene TRBJ2-1; 11 positions match TRBD2. Germline lookup yields CDR1 LNHDA and CDR2 SQIVND (reference sequence). The CDR3 is 17 residues long. V trimming: 8 bases; J trimming: 0 bases; junction bases outside the gene matches: 9. CDR3 bases read: TGTGCCAGTCTCCCCTCTAGCGGGGGGTTCTCCTACAATGAG. Translated: CASLPSSGGFSYNE. The entire CDR3 reads CASLPSSGGFSYNEQFF.

This clone was counted many times. The read stops 3 residues short of the end of the CDR3; the missing end is completed from the germline J gene. This chain links TRBV20-1 with TRBJ2-5, with a tentative D call TRBD1 (6 bases). The ends were cut back, 4 bases at V and 4 bases at J, with 19 bases in the middle. The CDR3 is 15 amino acids. Germline CDR1 is DFQATT and CDR2 is SNEGSKA (reference sequence). CDR3 DNA (partial): TGCAGTGCTACAGAACCGACGGCGACAGGAGAGACC. Its translation is CSATEPTATGET. The CDR3, in full, reads CSATEPTATGETQYF.

This clone was seen ten or more times. The observed sequence ends 3 residues before the CDR3 terminus, with the missing tail filled in from the germline J gene. This chain links TRBV7-8 with TRBJ2-7; D perhaps matches TRBD2 (6 bases). This CDR3 contains 13 residues. V was clipped by 5 bases and J by 4 bases, with 12 bases between them. CDR1 and CDR2 from the germline V gene are SGHVS and FQNEAQ. CDR3 DNA, as far as it was read: TGTGCCAGCAGCCATGAGCGGGTTTACGAG. The encoded protein is CASSHERVYE. The CDR3 reads in full as CASSHERVYEQYF.

There are many counts of this clone. The observed sequence ends 3 residues before the CDR3 terminus, with the missing tail filled in from the germline J gene. The chain has TRBV5-4 and TRBJ2-7; D is possibly TRBD2 (6 bases). This CDR3 comprises 16 residues. The V gene lost 0 bases and the J gene lost 6 bases, with 19 bases spanning the gap. The germline V gene has CDR1 SGHNT and CDR2 YYREEE (reference sequence). The sequenced CDR3 bases are TGTGCCAGCAGCTTGGCCGATAGTACTAGCCAGGGCGAG. Translated, it gives CASSLADSTSQGE. The whole CDR3 protein reads CASSLADSTSQGEQYF.

This clone was recorded at least ten times. The read gets to within 3 residues of the CDR3 end, and the germline J gene fills in the rest. The chain carries TRBV6-8 and TRBJ1-3, with D tentatively TRBD1 (6 bases). Germline V gives CDR1 MNHGY, CDR2 SAAAGT. V dropped 6 bases and J dropped 7 bases, with 13 bases sitting between them. This CDR3 region has 13 residues. CDR3 region: CASREQGRNTIYF. The part of the CDR3 DNA that was read is TGTGCCAGCAGGGAACAGGGTAGGAACACC.

There are many counts of this clone. Read coverage stops 3 residues before the CDR3 terminus; the germline J gene supplies the remainder. The rearrangement links TRBV7-3 to TRBJ2-6; the D gene is possibly TRBD1 (6 bases). The V and J ends lost 2 bases and 1 base respectively, with 15 bases between them. Germline CDR1 reads SGHTA; CDR2 reads FQGTGA. This CDR3 region has 18 residues. The CDR3 is CASSLPTGKGSGANVLTF. The covered CDR3 bases are TGTGCCAGCAGCTTACCGACAGGAAAGGGGTCTGGGGCCAACGTC. The whole variable domain, filled in from reference TRBV7-3 and TRBJ2-6, reads GAGVSQTPSNKVTEKGKYVELRCDPISGHTALYWYRQSLGQGPEFLIYFQGTGAADDSGLPNDRFFAVRPEGSVSTLKIQRTERGDSAVYLCASSLPTGKGSGANVLTFGAGSRLTVL.

Many counts were recorded for this clone. From the germline J gene comes the end of the CDR3, since the read stops 3 residues before it. The J gene is TRBJ2-3, the V gene TRBV4-2; D might be TRBD1 (6 bases). Germline V lookup: CDR1 LGHNA, CDR2 YNFKEQ. Trimming left V 0 bases short and J 6 bases short, with 7 bases between. CDR3 size: 13 residues. CDR3 sequence: CASSQDQGDTQYF. CDR3 bases read: TGTGCCAGCAGCCAAGACCAGGGGGATACG.

This clone was recorded at least ten times. The read terminates 3 residues before the CDR3 end, so the remaining end is supplied by the germline J gene. This rearrangement joins TRBV15 to TRBJ2-1; no clear D. Trimming took 1 base from V and 4 from J, leaving 8 bases between them. From germline, CDR1 is LNHNV and CDR2 YYDKDF (reference sequence). This CDR3 contains 14 residues. The CDR3 spells CATSRGQDYNEQFF. CDR3 DNA (partial): TGTGCCACCAGCAGAGGGCAGGATTACAATGAG.

The sample holds many counts of this clone. The DNA read from the CDR3 is TGCGCCAGCAGCTTGACGCCGGGACAGGGGTCTCGGAACACTGAA. It is translated as CASSLTPGQGSRNTE. The CDR3 reads in full as CASSLTPGQGSRNTEAFF. This chain links TRBV5-1 with TRBJ1-1; 10 bases align to TRBD1. Read sequence stops 3 residues before the CDR3 end, and the germline J gene provides the missing end. The CDR3 covers 18 residues. The germline gives CDR1 SGHRS, CDR2 YFSETQ. V shed 1 base, J shed 1 base, and the junction held 10 bases outside the gene matches.

This clone showed up many times. The sequenced part of the CDR3 DNA is TGTGCCAGCAGTGAAGCAGGGCTAGCGGGAGTGTCCTACAATGAG. Residues: CASSEAGLAGVSYNE. The entire CDR3 reads CASSEAGLAGVSYNEQFF. V is TRBV6-1 and J is TRBJ2-1; 10 nucleotides align to TRBD2. The sequence runs out 3 residues before the end of the CDR3; the remainder is reconstructed from the germline J gene. This CDR3 has 18 residues. V lost 0 bases to trimming and J lost 1 base; unmatched junction nucleotides: 6. The V gene's germline CDR1 is MNHNS and CDR2 SASEGT.

As concerns this clone: Read coverage stops 3 residues before the CDR3 terminus; the germline J gene supplies the remainder. J is TRBJ1-4 and V is TRBV20-1; 8 nucleotides agree with TRBD1. From germline, CDR1 is DFQATT and CDR2 SNEGSKA (reference sequence). The ends lost 3 bases at V and 3 bases at J; junction bases unmatched: 6. This CDR3 is 15 amino acids long. Incomplete CDR3 DNA: TGCAGTGCTAGGCGCCAGGGGGCTGCTAATGAAAAA. Protein: CSARRQGAANEK. The full CDR3 reads CSARRQGAANEKLFF.

This clone was counted at least ten times. The CDR3 region is CASSRLAGGSYNEQFF. The CDR3 bases that were read are TGTGCCAGCAGTCGACTAGCGGGAGGGTCCTACAATGAG. V is TRBV2 and J is TRBJ2-1, with 14 positions matching TRBD2. The CDR3 extends 3 residues past the end of the read, so its final part is completed from the germline J gene. CDR3 length equals 16 residues. Germline V CDR1 and CDR2: SNHLY, FYNNEI. Trimming removed 5 bases from V and 1 base from J; junction bases left unmatched: 1.

The table lists this clone with many counts. The read ends 3 residues shy of where the CDR3 ends; the end is completed using the germline J gene. V and J are TRBV12-3 or TRBV12-4 and TRBJ2-5; TRBD1 matches 10 bases. This CDR3 is 16 amino acids long. Trimming removed 4 bases from V and 1 base from J; junction bases left unmatched: 6. The part of the CDR3 DNA that was read is TGTGCCAGCAGTTCCACGGACAGGGGGTTCCAAGAGACC. This translates into CASSSTDRGFQET. The whole CDR3 protein is CASSSTDRGFQETQYF.

In its sample, this clone was seen many times. The read terminates 3 residues ahead of where the CDR3 ends, so the germline J gene completes it. The rearrangement links TRBV5-1 to TRBJ2-5; D possibly corresponds to TRBD2 (5 bases). The CDR3 spans 13 residues. Germline V gene lookup returns CDR1 SGHRS and CDR2 YFSETQ. The germline V and J ends were trimmed by 3 bases and 5 bases, with 11 bases remaining between them. CDR3 loop: CASSSGIAETQYF. The sequenced part of the CDR3 DNA is TGCGCCAGCAGCTCGGGGATTGCGGAGACC. Using reference TRBV5-1 and TRBJ2-5 for the parts outside the CDR3, the full variable domain is KAGVTQTPRYLIKTRGQQVTLSCSPISGHRSVSWYQQTPGQGLQFLFEYFSETQRNKGNFPGRFSGRQFSNSRSEMNVSTLELGDSALYLCASSSGIAETQYFGPGTRLLVL.

This clone has ten or more counts. With the read ending 3 residues before the CDR3 end, the germline J gene is used to fill in that end. The chain couples TRBV19 to TRBJ2-5; tentative D call: TRBD1 (5 bases). Per germline, CDR1 LNHDA and CDR2 SQIVND (reference sequence). V dropped 5 bases and J dropped 5 bases, with 15 bases sitting between them. The CDR3 covers 14 residues. The part of the CDR3 DNA that was read is TGTGCCAGTAGTGGACACAACCCAGTGGAGACC. Amino acids: CASSGHNPVET. The entire CDR3 sequence reads CASSGHNPVETQYF.

This clone was seen at least ten times. CDR3 sequence reads: CATSRSTSGRFNEQYF. Incomplete CDR3 DNA: TGTGCCACCTCACGGAGCACTAGCGGGAGATTCAACGAG. This chain uses TRBV6-2 or TRBV6-3 with TRBJ2-7; 11 bases are a match to TRBD2. The missing CDR3 end, 3 residues past where the read stops, is filled in from the germline J gene. J lost 5 bases, V lost 10 bases, and 16 bases had no gene match. This CDR3 comprises 16 residues. From germline, CDR1 is MNHEY and CDR2 SVGEGT.

At least ten counts were recorded for this clone. The read finishes 3 residues shy of the CDR3 end, and the germline J gene is used to complete it. The J gene is TRBJ2-7, the V gene TRBV20-1, with D maybe TRBD2 (6 bases). This CDR3 contains 15 residues. V lost 3 bases and J lost 3, with 18 bases in between. Germline CDR1 is DFQATT and CDR2 is SNEGSKA (reference sequence). The CDR3 sequence is CSARGGLPRYYEQYF. The CDR3 DNA, read in part, is TGCAGTGCTAGGGGAGGACTCCCCCGCTACTACGAG.